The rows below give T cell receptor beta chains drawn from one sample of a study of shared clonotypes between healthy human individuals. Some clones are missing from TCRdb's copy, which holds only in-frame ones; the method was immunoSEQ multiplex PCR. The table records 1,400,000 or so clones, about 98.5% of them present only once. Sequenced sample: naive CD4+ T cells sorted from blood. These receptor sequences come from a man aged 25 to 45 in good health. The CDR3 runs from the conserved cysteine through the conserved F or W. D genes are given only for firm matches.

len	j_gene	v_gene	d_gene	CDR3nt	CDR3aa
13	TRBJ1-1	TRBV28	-	TGTGCCAGCAGGTATCTGATTGGCCAGCGGGCTTTCTTT	CASRYLIGQRAFF
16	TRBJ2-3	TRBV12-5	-	TGTGCTAGTGGTTTGGTACTCGGGGTCCGCACAGATACGCAGTATTTT	CASGLVLGVRTDTQYF
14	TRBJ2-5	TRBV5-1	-	TGCGCCAGCAGCCGGCAGGGGAGTGAAGAGACCCAGTACTTC	CASSRQGSEETQYF
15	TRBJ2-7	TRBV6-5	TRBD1	TGTGCCAGCAGCCCTAGGACAGGTATCGGCTACGAGCAGTACTTC	CASSPRTGIGYEQYF
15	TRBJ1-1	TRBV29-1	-	TGCAGCGTTGTATTTGGAGGCCCCCTCGGCACTGAAGCTTTCTTT	CSVVFGGPLGTEAFF
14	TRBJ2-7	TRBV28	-	TGTGCCAGCAGTCCTACCCGGGACAACTACGAGCAGTACTTC	CASSPTRDNYEQYF
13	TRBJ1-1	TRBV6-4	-	TGTGCCAGCAGCCCGACAGTGAACACTGAAGCTTTCTTT	CASSPTVNTEAFF
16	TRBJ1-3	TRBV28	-	TGTGCCAGCAGTTTGCTAAGTTCGACCTCTGGAAACACCATATATTTT	CASSLLSSTSGNTIYF
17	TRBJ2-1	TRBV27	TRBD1	TGTGCCAGCAGTTTACTTCTCGGGACAGGAGAGAACAATGAGCAGTTCTTC	CASSLLLGTGENNEQFF
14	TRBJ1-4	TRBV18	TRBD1	TGTGCCAGCTCACCACAGGGGGCAGGTGAAAAACTGTTTTTT	CASSPQGAGEKLFF
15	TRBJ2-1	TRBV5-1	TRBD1	TGCGCCAGCAGCCAGGGGACAGGGATTTGGGGTGAGCAGTTCTTC	CASSQGTGIWGEQFF